The T cell receptor beta chain described here comes from a study of blood T cell repertoires in COVID-19. Study information: COVID-19 samples, acute and convalescent, were from the United States, Italy and Spain. The analysed material was cDNA or gDNA that came from T cells, B-cell-depleted T cells, or PBMCs.

Patients from Seattle were sampled longitudinally, starting during active infection. Authors' methods: Reference gene primers were amplified, and this amplification served to estimate nucleated cell counts. TCRdb's table, derived via immunoSEQ multiplex PCR, lists solely in-frame clones and lacks some. That table is the source of V, J and clone size, and D and trimming were worked out from the DNA. Of about 420,000 clones in the sample, 85% to 90% are singletons; the top ten hold around 0.92%. The CDR3 contains 13 residues. Trimming pared 0 bases from V and 9 bases from J, leaving 11 bases between. Per the germline V gene, CDR1 is MNHEY and CDR2 is SVGAGI.

The receptor was isolated from a man aged 18 to 30 with COVID-19, enrolled during active disease. The specimen was peripheral blood. The chain employs TRBV6-5 and TRBJ2-5, with D unresolved. The CDR3 nucleotides are TGTGCCAGCAGTTACTCGACTCCGGTGCCCCAGTACTTC. Translated: CASSYSTPVPQYF.